The 9 T cell receptor beta chains below all came from one sample that was sequenced in a study of cytomegalovirus exposure and HLA in healthy donors. TCRdb's copy holds only in-frame clones and misses some; the assay was immunoSEQ multiplex PCR. The data contain 120,000 to 150,000 clones, roughly 90% of them seen just once; the ten biggest clones take up less than 5.5%. The sample was PBMCs. The receptors were gathered from a man in his late teens or twenties in good health and CMV-seropositive.

J is TRBJ1-2 and V is TRBV5-1; D uncertain. V lost 0 bases and J 8 bases, leaving 17 bases between the germline ends. This CDR3 comprises 15 residues. CDR1 and CDR2 (germline): SGHRS, YFSETQ. The CDR3, as DNA: TGCGCCAGCAGCTTGGTCGGCAGCCTAGTGGAGGGCTACACCTTC. Residues: CASSLVGSLVEGYTF. The full variable domain, completed using reference TRBV5-1 and TRBJ1-2, is KAGVTQTPRYLIKTRGQQVTLSCSPISGHRSVSWYQQTPGQGLQFLFEYFSETQRNKGNFPGRFSGRQFSNSRSEMNVSTLELGDSALYLCASSLVGSLVEGYTFGSGTRLTVV.

This clone occurred once. V is TRBV29-1 and J is TRBJ2-7; 7 bases are shared with TRBD2. This CDR3 spans 12 amino acids. V gave up 6 bases and J gave up 5 bases; unmatched junction bases: 7. Germline V gene sequence: CDR1 SQVTM, CDR2 ANQGSEA. The CDR3 DNA reads TGCAGCGTCCAAGGACTAGGCCACGAGCAGTACTTC. It codes for CSVQGLGHEQYF.

This clone was observed at least ten times. The chain recombines TRBV4-2 with TRBJ2-1, with D possibly matching TRBD2 (7 bases). This CDR3 is built from 16 residues. CDR1 LGHNA and CDR2 YNFKEQ come from the germline V gene. Trimming left V 0 bases short and J 7 bases short, with 16 bases between. CDR3 sequence: CASSQDGGAVRNEQFF. The CDR3, as DNA: TGTGCCAGCAGCCAAGATGGGGGGGCGGTTAGGAATGAGCAGTTCTTC.

This clone was observed a handful of times. The chain combines TRBV2 with TRBJ2-1, with 13 bases identical to TRBD2. Trimming cost V 6 bases and J 9 bases; bases outside gene matches: 14. This CDR3 is 17 amino acids long. Germline loops: CDR1 SNHLY, CDR2 FYNNEI. The CDR3 region is CASSQYRTSGSRSEQFF. CDR3 nucleotides: TGTGCCAGCAGCCAATACCGGACTAGCGGGAGTAGGAGTGAGCAGTTCTTC. The whole variable domain, filled in from reference TRBV2 and TRBJ2-1, reads EPEVTQTPSHQVTQMGQEVILRCVPISNHLYFYWYRQILGQKVEFLVSFYNNEISEKSEIFDDQFSVERPDGSNFTLKIRSTKLEDSAMYFCASSQYRTSGSRSEQFFGPGTRLTVL.

The chain carries TRBV11-3 and TRBJ2-7; a possible D gene is TRBD2 (5 bases). Germline CDR1 SGHNT, CDR2 YENEEA. The CDR3 runs 12 residues. Trimming pared 4 bases from V and 4 bases from J, leaving 8 bases between. The CDR3 DNA follows: TGTGCCAGCAGCTCGGGATTGTACGAGCAGTACTTC. Its translation: CASSSGLYEQYF.

The chain carries TRBV30 and TRBJ1-1; D is possibly TRBD1 (6 bases). V lost 5 bases, J lost 5 bases, and 15 bases lay in between. Germline lookup yields CDR1 GTSNPN and CDR2 SVGIG (reference sequence). This CDR3 is built from 13 residues. This chain's CDR3 is CAWLKDSGTEAFF. In nucleotides, the CDR3 is TGTGCCTGGCTTAAGGACAGTGGAACTGAAGCTTTCTTT.

The chain couples TRBV4-1 to TRBJ2-2, with D perhaps matching TRBD2 (6 bases). Trimming cost V 2 bases and J 4 bases, with 8 bases left between them. The CDR3 has 14 residues. Germline CDR1 is MGHRA and CDR2 is YSYEKL. Here the CDR3 DNA reads TGCGCCAGCAGCCAAAAGCGGGTCACCGGGGAGCTGTTTTTT. Residues: CASSQKRVTGELFF.

This clone has only one observation. The chain recombines TRBV6-5 with TRBJ1-4; no clear D gene. Germline-derived CDR1 and CDR2 are MNHEY and SVGAGI. This CDR3 region has 14 residues. Trimming took 4 bases from V and 2 from J, leaving 8 bases between them. The chain's CDR3 is CASSSALTNEKLFF. The CDR3 DNA is TGTGCCAGCAGTTCAGCGCTGACTAATGAAAAACTGTTTTTT.

The CDR3, as DNA: TGTGCCAGCAGCTTCATGACAGGCAATTTGGACTTCACAGATACGCAGTATTTT. Its protein is CASSFMTGNLDFTDTQYF. The V call is TRBV7-9, the J call TRBJ2-3; tentatively, D is TRBD1 (6 bases). The CDR3 has 18 residues. Germline V CDR1 and CDR2: SEHNR, FQNEAQ (reference sequence). With 3 bases removed from V and 2 bases from J, the gap between germline ends came to 21 bases.